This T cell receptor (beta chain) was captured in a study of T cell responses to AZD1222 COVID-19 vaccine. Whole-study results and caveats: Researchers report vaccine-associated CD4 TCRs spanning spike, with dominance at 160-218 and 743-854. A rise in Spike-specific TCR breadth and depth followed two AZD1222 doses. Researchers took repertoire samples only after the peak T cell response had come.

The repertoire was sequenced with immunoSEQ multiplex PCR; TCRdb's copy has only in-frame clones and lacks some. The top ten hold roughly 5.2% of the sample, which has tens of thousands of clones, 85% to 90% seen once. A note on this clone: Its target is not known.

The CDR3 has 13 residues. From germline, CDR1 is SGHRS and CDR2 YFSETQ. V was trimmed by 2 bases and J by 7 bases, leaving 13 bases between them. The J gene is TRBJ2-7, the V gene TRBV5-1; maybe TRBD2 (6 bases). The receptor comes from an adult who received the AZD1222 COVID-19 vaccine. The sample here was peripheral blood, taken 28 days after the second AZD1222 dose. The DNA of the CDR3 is TGCGCCAGCAGCTTCAAGGGTGCGGGAGAGCAGTACTTC. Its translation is CASSFKGAGEQYF.